The rows below give T cell receptor beta chains drawn from one sample of a study of patients and donors after allogeneic stem cell transplantation. TCRdb reprocessed the RT-PCR reads via MiXCR and lists one record per CDR3 protein. The data contain hundreds of thousands of distinct CDR3 sequences, 16% of them singletons. The sequenced sample consisted of blood, either unsorted or a sorted T cell fraction (not recorded which). Every receptor here comes from a human donor who was either an allogeneic HSCT recipient or a stem cell or donor lymphocyte infusion donor (not recorded which). It is not recorded whose cells these are; they may come from a transplant donor. Each CDR3 is given with its conserved first and last residue. D genes are given only for firm matches. Clone size, where shown, is once, few, many, or a class for clones that have expanded.

>TRBV5-1|.|.|TRBJ2-1|14
TGCGCCAGCAGTATGGAGGGAGTTTACAATGAGCAGTTCTTC
CASSMEGVYNEQFF
>TRBV7-9|.|.|TRBJ2-2|16
TGTGCCAGCAGCCCACCGCGGGGTTTGGACACCGGGGAGCTGTTTTTT
CASSPPRGLDTGELFF
>TRBV4-2|few|.|TRBJ2-3|14
TGTGCCAGCAGCCATCCGTCTGGCACAGATACGCAGTATTTT
CASSHPSGTDTQYF
>TRBV25-1|many|.|TRBJ2-5|12
TGTGCCAGCAGTGAATACCTGGGGGACCAGTACTTC
CASSEYLGDQYF
>TRBV7-9|few|TRBD1|TRBJ1-4|16
TGTGCCAGCAGCCCCCTTGGGGACAGTCCGAATGAAAAACTGTTTTTT
CASSPLGDSPNEKLFF
>TRBV5-6|many|.|TRBJ2-2|13
TGTGCCAGCAGCTTGACTAACACCGGGGAGCTGTTTTTT
CASSLTNTGELFF
>TRBV24-1|.|.|TRBJ2-3|13
TGTGCCACTCGCAATCCTAGCACAGATACGCAGTATTTT
CATRNPSTDTQYF
>TRBV27|.|TRBD2|TRBJ2-7|15
TGTGCCAGCAGTTTAGGGGGCGGGAGGGCCACCGAGCAGTACTTC
CASSLGGGRATEQYF
>TRBV3-1|few|TRBD1|TRBJ2-5|15
TGTGCCAGCAGCCATCCCCGGACAGGGCAAGAGACCCAGTACTTC
CASSHPRTGQETQYF
>TRBV11-1|.|.|TRBJ2-2|16
TGTGCCAGCAGCTTTTTTGGTTTCAGGGGTACCGGGGAGCTGTTTTTT
CASSFFGFRGTGELFF
>TRBV28|.|.|TRBJ1-1|14
TGTGCCAGCACCTTCCAGGGTCTGAACACTGAAGCTTTCTTT
CASTFQGLNTEAFF
>TRBV12-3/TRBV12-4|many|TRBD1|TRBJ2-1|16
TGTGCCAGCAGTTTCCCCGACAGGGCCTTTCGGAATGAGCAGTTCTTC
CASSFPDRAFRNEQFF
>TRBV3-1|.|.|TRBJ1-5|17
TGTGCCAGCAGCCAGGTTACAAGCGACAGCCTCAATCAGCCCCAGCATTTT
CASSQVTSDSLNQPQHF
>TRBV5-1|.|.|TRBJ2-2|12
TGCGCCAGCAAGCGGAACACCGGGGAGCTGTTTTTT
CASKRNTGELFF
>TRBV20-1|.|.|TRBJ2-7|14
TGCAGTGCTAGAGACAAGGTGGATTCCTACGAGCAGTACTTC
CSARDKVDSYEQYF
>TRBV9|few|.|TRBJ2-3|12
TGTGCCAGCAGCGTCCTCACAGATACGCAGTATTTT
CASSVLTDTQYF
>TRBV11-1|.|TRBD1|TRBJ1-1|17
TGTGCCAGCAGCTCAGGCGACAGGGGGCACATGAACACTGAAGCTTTCTTT
CASSSGDRGHMNTEAFF
>TRBV4-1|few|TRBD1|TRBJ2-1|16
TGCGCCAGCAGCCAAGAGACAGGGAGCTCCTACAATGAGCAGTTCTTC
CASSQETGSSYNEQFF
>TRBV15|.|.|TRBJ2-3|18
TGTGCCACCAGCAGAGGTGGGAAGAGGGGCGAGTCCTCAGATACGCAGTATTTT
CATSRGGKRGESSDTQYF
>TRBV20-1|few|TRBD2|TRBJ2-7|15
TGCAGTGCTAGGGTGCCGGGACTAACCATTTACGAGCAGTACTTC
CSARVPGLTIYEQYF
>TRBV29-1|.|TRBD1|TRBJ2-1|14
TGCAGCGTTAGAGGGACAGCCACTTACAATGAGCAGTTCTTC
CSVRGTATYNEQFF
>TRBV4-1|few|.|TRBJ2-1|17
TGCGCCAGCAGCCAGAGGAGAAGGGGGGACTCCTACAATGAGCAGTTCTTC
CASSQRRRGDSYNEQFF